The 4 T cell receptor beta chains below all came from one sample that was sequenced in a study of blood T cell dynamics during melanoma immunotherapy. Time point indicated: week 3, after first cycle of checkpoint inhibitor. Measured with immunoSEQ multiplex PCR; TCRdb has only the in-frame clones, and not every one. This table holds roughly 8,000 clones, approximately 87% found once. The sequenced sample was blood, obtained from a patient treated with checkpoint blockade. The receptor set was obtained from a human donor with melanoma.

The V and J genes are TRBV5-5 and TRBJ1-2; D possibly corresponds to TRBD1 (6 bases). CDR3 length: 14 amino acids. In germline, CDR1 is SGHKS, CDR2 YYEKEE (reference sequence). Trimming removed 0 bases from V and 4 bases from J, with 10 bases in between. This CDR3 reads CASSLGGTLYGYTF. The CDR3 region has the DNA TGTGCCAGCAGCTTGGGGGGGACACTCTATGGCTACACCTTC.

The chain employs TRBV7-9 and TRBJ2-7; TRBD2 is a possible D gene (7 bases). The CDR3 spans 13 residues. Germline assignment: CDR1 SEHNR and CDR2 FQNEAQ (reference sequence). V gave up 5 bases and J gave up 10 bases, with 18 bases separating them. The CDR3 coding sequence is TGTGCCAGCAGCCAAGACGGGGGGCTGAGTCAGTACGTC. Amino acids: CASSQDGGLSQYV.

This rearrangement joins TRBV10-3 to TRBJ2-7, with D hard to call. The length of the CDR3 is 11 residues. Germline V gives CDR1 ENHRY, CDR2 SYGVKD. Trimming took off 3 bases at V and 3 bases at J, with 3 bases between the two ends. The CDR3 nucleotides are TGTGCCATCAGTGACCTCTACGAGCAGTACGTC. Amino acids: CAISDLYEQYV.

The chain employs TRBV7-8 and TRBJ1-4; 7 bases fit TRBD1. Germline V gene sequence: CDR1 SGHVS, CDR2 FQNEAQ. The ends lost 2 bases at V and 10 bases at J; junction bases unmatched: 7. The CDR3 covers 14 residues. The CDR3 DNA follows: TGTGCCAGCAGCTTAAACAGGGGAGCAGCAAAACTGTTTTTT. Translated, it gives CASSLNRGAAKLFF.